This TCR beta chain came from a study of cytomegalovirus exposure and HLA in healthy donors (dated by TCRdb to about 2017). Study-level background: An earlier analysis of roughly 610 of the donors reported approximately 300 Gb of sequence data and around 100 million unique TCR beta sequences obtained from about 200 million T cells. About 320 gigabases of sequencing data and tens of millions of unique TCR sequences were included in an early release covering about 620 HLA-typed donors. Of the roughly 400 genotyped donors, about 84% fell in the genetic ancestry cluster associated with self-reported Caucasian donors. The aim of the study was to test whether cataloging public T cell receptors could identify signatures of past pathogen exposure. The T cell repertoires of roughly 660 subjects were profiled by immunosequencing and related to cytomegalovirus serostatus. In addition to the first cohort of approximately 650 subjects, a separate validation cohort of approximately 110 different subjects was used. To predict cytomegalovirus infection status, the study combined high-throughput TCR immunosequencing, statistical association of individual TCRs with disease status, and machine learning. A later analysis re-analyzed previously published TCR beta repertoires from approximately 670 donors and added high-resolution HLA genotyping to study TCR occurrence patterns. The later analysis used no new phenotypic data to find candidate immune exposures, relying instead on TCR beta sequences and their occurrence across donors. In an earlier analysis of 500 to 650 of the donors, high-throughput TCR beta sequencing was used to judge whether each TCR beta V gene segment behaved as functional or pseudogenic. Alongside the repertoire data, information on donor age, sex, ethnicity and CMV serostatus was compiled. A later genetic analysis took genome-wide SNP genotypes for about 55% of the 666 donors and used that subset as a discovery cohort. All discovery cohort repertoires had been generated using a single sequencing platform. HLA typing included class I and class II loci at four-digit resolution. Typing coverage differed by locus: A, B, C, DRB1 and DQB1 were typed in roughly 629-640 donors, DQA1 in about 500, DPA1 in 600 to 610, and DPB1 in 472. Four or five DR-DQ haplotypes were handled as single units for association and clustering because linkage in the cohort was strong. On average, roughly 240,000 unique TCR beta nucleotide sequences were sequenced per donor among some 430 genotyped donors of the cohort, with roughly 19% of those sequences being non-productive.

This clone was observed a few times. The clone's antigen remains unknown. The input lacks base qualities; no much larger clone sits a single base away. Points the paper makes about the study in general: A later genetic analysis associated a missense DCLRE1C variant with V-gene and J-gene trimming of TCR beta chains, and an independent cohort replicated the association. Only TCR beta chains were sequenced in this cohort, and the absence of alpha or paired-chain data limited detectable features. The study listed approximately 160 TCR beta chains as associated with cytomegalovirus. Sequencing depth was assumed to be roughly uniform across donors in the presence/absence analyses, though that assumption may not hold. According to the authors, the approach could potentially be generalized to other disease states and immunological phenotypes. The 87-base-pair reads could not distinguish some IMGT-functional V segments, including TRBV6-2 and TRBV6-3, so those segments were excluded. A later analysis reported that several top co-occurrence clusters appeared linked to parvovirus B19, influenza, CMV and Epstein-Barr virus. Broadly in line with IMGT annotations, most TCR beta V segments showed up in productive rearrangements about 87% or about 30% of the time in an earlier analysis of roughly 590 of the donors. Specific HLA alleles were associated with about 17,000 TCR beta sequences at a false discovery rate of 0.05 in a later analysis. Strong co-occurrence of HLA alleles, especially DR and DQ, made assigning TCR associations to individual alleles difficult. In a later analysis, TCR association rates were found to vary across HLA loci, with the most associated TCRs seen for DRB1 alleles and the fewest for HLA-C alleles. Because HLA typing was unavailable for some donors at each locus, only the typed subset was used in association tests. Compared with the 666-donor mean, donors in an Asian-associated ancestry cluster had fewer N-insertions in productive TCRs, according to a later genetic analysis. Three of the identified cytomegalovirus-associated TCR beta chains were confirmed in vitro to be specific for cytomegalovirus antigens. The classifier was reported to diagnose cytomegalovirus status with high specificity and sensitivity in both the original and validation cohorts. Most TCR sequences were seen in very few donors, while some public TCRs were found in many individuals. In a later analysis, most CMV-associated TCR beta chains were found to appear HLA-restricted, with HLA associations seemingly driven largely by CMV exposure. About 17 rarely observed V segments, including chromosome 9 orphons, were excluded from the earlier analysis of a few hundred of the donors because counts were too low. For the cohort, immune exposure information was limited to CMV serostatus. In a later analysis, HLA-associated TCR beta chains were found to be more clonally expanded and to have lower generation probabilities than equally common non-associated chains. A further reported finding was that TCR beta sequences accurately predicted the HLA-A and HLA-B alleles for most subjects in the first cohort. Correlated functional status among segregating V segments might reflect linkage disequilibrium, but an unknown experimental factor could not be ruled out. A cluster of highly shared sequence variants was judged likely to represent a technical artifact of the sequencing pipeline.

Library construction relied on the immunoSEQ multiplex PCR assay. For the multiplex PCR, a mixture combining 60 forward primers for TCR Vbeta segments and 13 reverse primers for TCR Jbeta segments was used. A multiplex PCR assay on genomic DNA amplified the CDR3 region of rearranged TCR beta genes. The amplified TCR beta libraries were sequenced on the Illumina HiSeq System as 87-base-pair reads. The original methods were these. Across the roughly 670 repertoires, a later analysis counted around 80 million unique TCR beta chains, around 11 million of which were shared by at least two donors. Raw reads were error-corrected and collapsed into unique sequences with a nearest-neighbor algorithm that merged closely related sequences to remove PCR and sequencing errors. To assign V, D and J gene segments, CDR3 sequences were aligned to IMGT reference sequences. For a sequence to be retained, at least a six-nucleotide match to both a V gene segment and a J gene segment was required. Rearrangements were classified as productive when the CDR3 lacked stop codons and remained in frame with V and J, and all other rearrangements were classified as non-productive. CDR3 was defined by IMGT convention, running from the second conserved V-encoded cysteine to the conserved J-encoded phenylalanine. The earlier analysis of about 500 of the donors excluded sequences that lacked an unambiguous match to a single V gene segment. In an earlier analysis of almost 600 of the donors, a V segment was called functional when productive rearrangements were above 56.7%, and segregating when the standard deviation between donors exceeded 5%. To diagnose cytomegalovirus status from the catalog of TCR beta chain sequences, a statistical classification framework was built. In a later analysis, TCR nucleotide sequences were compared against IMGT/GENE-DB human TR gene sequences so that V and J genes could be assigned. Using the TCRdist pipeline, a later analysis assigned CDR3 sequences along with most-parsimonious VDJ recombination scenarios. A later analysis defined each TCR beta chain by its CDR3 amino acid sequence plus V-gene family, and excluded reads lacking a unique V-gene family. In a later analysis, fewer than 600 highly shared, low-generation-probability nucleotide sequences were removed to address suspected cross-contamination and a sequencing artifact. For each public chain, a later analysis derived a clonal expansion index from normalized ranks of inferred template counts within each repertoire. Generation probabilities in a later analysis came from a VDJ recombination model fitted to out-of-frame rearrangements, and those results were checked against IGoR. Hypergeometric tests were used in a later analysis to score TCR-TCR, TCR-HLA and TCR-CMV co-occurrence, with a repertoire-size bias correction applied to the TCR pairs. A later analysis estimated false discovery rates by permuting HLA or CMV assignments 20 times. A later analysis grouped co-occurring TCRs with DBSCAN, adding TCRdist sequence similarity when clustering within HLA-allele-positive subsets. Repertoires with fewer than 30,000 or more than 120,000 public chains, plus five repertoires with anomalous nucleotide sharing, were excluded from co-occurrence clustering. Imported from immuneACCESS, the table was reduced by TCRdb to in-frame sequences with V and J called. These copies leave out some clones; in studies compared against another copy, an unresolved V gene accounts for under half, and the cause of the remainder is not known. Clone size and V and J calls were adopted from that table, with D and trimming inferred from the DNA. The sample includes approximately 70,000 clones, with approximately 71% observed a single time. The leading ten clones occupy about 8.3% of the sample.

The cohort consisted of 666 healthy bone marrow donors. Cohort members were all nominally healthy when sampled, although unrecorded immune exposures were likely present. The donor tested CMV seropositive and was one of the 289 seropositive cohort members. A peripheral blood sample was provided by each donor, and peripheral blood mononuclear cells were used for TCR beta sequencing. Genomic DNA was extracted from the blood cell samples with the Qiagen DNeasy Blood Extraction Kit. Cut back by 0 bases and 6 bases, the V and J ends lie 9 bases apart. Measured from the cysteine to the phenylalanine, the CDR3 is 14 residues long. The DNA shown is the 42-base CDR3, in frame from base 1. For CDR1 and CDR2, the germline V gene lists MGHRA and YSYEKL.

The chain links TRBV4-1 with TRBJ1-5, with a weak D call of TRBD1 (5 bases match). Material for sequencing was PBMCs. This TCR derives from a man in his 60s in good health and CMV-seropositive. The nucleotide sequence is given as TGCGCCAGCAGCCAAGAGGGGGGGGGTCAGCCCCAGCATTTT. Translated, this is CASSQEGGGQPQHF.